The rows below give T cell receptor beta chains drawn from one sample of a study of T cells after posttransplantation cyclophosphamide. Libraries were prepared by immunoSEQ multiplex PCR; TCRdb keeps only in-frame clonotypes and omits some of them. The table shows 11,000 or so clones, with roughly 2% occurring only once. Source: PBMCs, taken after allogeneic stem cell transplant with posttransplant cyclophosphamide. The source of these receptors is a male patient younger than 45 who received an allogeneic stem cell transplant from a related donor, was CMV-positive, and had no GVHD. Among the T cells, some may be from the graft donor. Both conserved end residues are part of each CDR3. Each record gives: clone size, D gene, V gene, J gene, CDR3 DNA, CDR3 protein. D genes are given only for firm matches. The size field is filled for only some rows; it gives once, few, many or a size class.

clone size: NA; D gene: NA; V gene: TRBV11-2; J gene: TRBJ2-1; CDR3 DNA: TGTGCCAGCAGCTTTCTAGGAGACAATGAGCAGTTCTTC; CDR3 protein: CASSFLGDNEQFF
clone size: NA; D gene: TRBD2; V gene: TRBV7-2; J gene: TRBJ2-1; CDR3 DNA: TGTGCCAGCAGCTTAGCGCTGACTAGCGGGGAGCAGTTCTTC; CDR3 protein: CASSLALTSGEQFF
clone size: NA; D gene: NA; V gene: TRBV10-3; J gene: TRBJ2-1; CDR3 DNA: TGTGCCATCAGTGATCAGGCCAGCCTTAACTACAATGAGCAGTTCTTC; CDR3 protein: CAISDQASLNYNEQFF
clone size: NA; D gene: NA; V gene: TRBV5-6; J gene: TRBJ2-1; CDR3 DNA: TGTGCCAGCAGCTCAACGGGACTGGCTTATGAGCAGTTCTTC; CDR3 protein: CASSSTGLAYEQFF
clone size: NA; D gene: NA; V gene: TRBV5-4; J gene: TRBJ1-2; CDR3 DNA: TGTGCCAGCAGACTACAGGGTACCCATGGCTACACCTTC; CDR3 protein: CASRLQGTHGYTF
clone size: NA; D gene: NA; V gene: TRBV5-6; J gene: TRBJ2-1; CDR3 DNA: TGTGCCAGCAGCTTACGAGGGAATTACAATGAGCAGTTCTTC; CDR3 protein: CASSLRGNYNEQFF
clone size: NA; D gene: TRBD1; V gene: TRBV19; J gene: TRBJ2-7; CDR3 DNA: TGTGCCAGTAGTATAGGAAGGGGGCGAACCGAGCAGTACTTC; CDR3 protein: CASSIGRGRTEQYF
clone size: NA; D gene: NA; V gene: TRBV5-6; J gene: TRBJ2-1; CDR3 DNA: TGTGCCAGCAGCCTCCGGGTCGAGCAGTTCTTC; CDR3 protein: CASSLRVEQFF
clone size: few; D gene: TRBD2; V gene: TRBV4-2; J gene: TRBJ2-7; CDR3 DNA: TGTGCCAGCAGCCAAGACCCGGGGGGGGCCTACGAGCAGTACTTC; CDR3 protein: CASSQDPGGAYEQYF
clone size: few; D gene: NA; V gene: TRBV6-5; J gene: TRBJ1-1; CDR3 DNA: TGTGCCAGCAGTTACATCTCTGCTCGGGGGATTACTGAAGCTTTCTTT; CDR3 protein: CASSYISARGITEAFF